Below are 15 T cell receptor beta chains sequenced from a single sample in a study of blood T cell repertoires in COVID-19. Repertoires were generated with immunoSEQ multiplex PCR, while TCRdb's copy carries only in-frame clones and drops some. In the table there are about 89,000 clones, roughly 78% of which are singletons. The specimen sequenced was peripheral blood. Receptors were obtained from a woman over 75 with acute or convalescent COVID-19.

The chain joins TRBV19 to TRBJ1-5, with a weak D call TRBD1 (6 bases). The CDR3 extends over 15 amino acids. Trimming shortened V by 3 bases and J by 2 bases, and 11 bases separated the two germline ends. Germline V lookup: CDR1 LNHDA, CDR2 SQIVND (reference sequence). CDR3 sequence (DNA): TGTGCCAGTAGTATTCCAGGGGAAGGCAATCAGCCCCAGCATTTT. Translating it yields CASSIPGEGNQPQHF.

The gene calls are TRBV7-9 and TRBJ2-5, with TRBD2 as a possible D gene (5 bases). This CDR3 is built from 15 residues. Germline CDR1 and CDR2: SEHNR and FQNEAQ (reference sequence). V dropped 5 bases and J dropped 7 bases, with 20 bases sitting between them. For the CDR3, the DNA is TGTGCCAGCAGCCCCTCCCAAGCGGCCGGAACGACCCAGTACTTC. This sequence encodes CASSPSQAAGTTQYF.

In DNA, the CDR3 is TGTGCCAGCAGTTACTCGACAGACTATAATTCACCCCTCCACTTT. Translation gives CASSYSTDYNSPLHF. The J gene is TRBJ1-6, the V gene TRBV6-5, with D possibly being TRBD1 (5 bases). The ends were cut back, 0 bases at V and 3 bases at J, with 6 bases in the middle. The germline V gene has CDR1 MNHEY and CDR2 SVGAGI. This CDR3 is built from 15 residues.

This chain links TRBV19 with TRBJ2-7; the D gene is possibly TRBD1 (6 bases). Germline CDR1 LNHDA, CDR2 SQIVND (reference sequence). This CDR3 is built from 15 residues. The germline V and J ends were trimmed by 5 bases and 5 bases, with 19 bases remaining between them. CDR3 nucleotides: TGTGCCAGTAGTTCACCGGGACAACGAACGAACGAGCAGTACTTC. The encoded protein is CASSSPGQRTNEQYF. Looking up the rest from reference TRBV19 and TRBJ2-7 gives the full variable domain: DGGITQSPKYLFRKEGQNVTLSCEQNLNHDAMYWYRQDPGQGLRLIYYSQIVNDFQKGDIAEGYSVSREKKESFPLTVTSAQKNPTAFYLCASSSPGQRTNEQYFGPGTRLTVT.

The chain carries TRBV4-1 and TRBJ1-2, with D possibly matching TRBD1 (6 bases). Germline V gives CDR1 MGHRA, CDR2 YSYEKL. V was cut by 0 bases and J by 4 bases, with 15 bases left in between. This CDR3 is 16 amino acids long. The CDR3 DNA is TGCGCCAGCAGCCAAGACAACCGGTGGACAGCCTATGGCTACACCTTC. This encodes CASSQDNRWTAYGYTF.

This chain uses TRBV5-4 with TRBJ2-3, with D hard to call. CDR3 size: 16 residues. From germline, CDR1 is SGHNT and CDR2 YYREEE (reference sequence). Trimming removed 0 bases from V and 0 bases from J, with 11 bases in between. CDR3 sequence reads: CASSLAPPSSTDTQYF. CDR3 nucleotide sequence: TGTGCCAGCAGCTTGGCTCCTCCCAGTAGCACAGATACGCAGTATTTT.

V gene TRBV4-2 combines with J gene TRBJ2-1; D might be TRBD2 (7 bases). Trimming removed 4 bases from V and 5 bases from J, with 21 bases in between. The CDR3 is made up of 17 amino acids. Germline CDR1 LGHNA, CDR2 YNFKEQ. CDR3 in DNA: TGTGCCAGCAGCCCCCCCCTGTCCGGGGGGCTTAACAATGAGCAGTTCTTC. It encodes CASSPPLSGGLNNEQFF.

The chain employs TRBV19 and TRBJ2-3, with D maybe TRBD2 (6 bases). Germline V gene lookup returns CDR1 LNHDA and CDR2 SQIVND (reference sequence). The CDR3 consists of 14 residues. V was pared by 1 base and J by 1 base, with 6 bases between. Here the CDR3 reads CASSIAGGTDTQYF. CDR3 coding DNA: TGTGCCAGTAGTATAGCGGGGGGCACAGATACGCAGTATTTT.

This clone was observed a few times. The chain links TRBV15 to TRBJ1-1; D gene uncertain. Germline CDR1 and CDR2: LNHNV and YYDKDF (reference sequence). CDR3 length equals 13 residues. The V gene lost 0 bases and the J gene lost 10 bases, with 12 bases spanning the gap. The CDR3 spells CATSREVSTTAFF. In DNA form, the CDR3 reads TGTGCCACCAGCAGAGAGGTCTCCACTACAGCTTTCTTT.

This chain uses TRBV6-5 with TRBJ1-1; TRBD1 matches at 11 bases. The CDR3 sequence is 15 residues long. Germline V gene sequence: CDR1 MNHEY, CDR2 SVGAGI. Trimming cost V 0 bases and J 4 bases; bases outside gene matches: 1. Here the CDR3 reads CASSYSGQGVTEAFF. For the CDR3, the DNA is TGTGCCAGCAGTTACTCGGGACAGGGGGTCACTGAAGCTTTCTTT.

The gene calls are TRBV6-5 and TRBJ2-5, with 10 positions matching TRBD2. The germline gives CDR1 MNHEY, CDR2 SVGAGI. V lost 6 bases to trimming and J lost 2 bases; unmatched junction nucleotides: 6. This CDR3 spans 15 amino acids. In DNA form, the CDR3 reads TGTGCCAGCAGCCGACCGACTAGCGGGCAAGAGACCCAGTACTTC. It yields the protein CASSRPTSGQETQYF.

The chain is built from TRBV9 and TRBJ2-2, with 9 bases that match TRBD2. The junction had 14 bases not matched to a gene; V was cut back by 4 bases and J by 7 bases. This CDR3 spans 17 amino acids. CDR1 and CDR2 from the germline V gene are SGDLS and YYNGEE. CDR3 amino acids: CASSLSTSGHLGGELFF. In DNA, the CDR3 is TGTGCCAGCAGCCTCTCTACTAGCGGGCATCTGGGCGGGGAGCTGTTTTTT.

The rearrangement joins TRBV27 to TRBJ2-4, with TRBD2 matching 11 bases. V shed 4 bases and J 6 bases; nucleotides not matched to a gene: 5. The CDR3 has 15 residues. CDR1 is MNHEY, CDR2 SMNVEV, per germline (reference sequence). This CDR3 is CASSWLAGGGNIQYF. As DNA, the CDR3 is TGTGCCAGCAGTTGGCTAGCGGGGGGTGGAAACATTCAGTACTTC.

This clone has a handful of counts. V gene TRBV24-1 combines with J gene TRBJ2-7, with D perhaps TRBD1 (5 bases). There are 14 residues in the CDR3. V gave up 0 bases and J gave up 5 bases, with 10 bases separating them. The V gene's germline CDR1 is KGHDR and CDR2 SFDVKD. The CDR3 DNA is TGTGCCACCAGTGATTTGGCAGGGAACAACGAGCAGTACTTC. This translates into CATSDLAGNNEQYF.

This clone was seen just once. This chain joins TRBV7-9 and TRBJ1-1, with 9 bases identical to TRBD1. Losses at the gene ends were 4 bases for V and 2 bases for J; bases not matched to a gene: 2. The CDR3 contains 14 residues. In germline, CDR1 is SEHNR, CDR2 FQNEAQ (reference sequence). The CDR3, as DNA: TGTGCCAGCAGCTGGGGACAGGGAAACACTGAAGCTTTCTTT. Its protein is CASSWGQGNTEAFF. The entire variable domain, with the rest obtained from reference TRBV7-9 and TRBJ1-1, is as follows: DTGVSQNPRHKITKRGQNVTFRCDPISEHNRLYWYRQTLGQGPEFLTYFQNEAQLEKSRLLSDRFSAERPKGSFSTLEIQRTEQGDSAMYLCASSWGQGNTEAFFGQGTRLTVV.